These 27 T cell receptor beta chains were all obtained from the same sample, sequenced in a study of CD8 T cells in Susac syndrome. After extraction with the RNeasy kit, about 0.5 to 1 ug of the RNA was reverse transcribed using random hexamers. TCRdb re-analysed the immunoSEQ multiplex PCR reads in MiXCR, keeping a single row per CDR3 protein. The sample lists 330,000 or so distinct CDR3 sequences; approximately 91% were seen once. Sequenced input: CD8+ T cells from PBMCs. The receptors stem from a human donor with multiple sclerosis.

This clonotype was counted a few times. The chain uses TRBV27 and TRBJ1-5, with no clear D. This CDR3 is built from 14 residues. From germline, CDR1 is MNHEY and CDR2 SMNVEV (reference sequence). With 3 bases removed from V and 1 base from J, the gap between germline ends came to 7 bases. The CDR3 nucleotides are TGTGCCAGCAGTTTGGGGTCCAGCAATCAGCCCCAGCATTTT. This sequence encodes CASSLGSSNQPQHF.

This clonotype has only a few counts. This chain's CDR3 is CASRYQDEQYF. CDR3 DNA sequence: TGTGCCAGCAGATATCAGGACGAGCAGTACTTC. This chain uses TRBV13 with TRBJ2-7; no definite D call. The CDR3 loop spans 11 amino acids. V was trimmed by 6 bases and J by 5 bases, leaving 8 bases between them. Germline V gene lookup returns CDR1 PRHDT and CDR2 FYEKMQ (reference sequence).

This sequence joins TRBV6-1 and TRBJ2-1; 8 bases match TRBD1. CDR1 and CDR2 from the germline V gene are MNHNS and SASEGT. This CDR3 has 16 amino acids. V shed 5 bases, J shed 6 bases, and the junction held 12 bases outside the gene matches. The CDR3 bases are TGTGCCAGCAGTAAATTTGTCAGGGGGCTTGGCAATGAGCAGTTCTTC. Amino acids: CASSKFVRGLGNEQFF.

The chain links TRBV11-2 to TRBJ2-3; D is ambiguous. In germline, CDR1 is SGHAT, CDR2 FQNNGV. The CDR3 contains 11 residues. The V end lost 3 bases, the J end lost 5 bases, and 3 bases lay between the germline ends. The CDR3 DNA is TGTGCCAGCAGCTTCGGAGATACGCAGTATTTT. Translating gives CASSFGDTQYF.

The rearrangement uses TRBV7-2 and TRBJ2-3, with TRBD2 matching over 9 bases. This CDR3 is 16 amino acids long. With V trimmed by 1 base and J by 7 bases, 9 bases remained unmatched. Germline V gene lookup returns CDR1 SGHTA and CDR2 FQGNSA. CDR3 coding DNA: TGTGCCAGCAGCTTAGACCTGCGGGGGGGGCTGAATACGCAGTATTTT. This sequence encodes CASSLDLRGGLNTQYF.

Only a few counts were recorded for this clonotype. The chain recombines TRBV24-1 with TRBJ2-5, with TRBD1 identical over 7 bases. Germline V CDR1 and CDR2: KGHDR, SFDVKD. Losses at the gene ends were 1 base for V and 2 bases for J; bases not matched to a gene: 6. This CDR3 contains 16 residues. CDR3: CATSDLRGPGQETQYF. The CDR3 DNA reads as TGTGCCACCAGTGATTTAAGGGGGCCGGGGCAAGAGACCCAGTACTTC.

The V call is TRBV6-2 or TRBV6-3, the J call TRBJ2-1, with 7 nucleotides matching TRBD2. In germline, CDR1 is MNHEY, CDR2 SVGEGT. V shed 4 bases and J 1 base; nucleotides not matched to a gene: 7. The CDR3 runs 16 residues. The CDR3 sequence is CASSSPSGLSYNEQFF. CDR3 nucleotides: TGTGCCAGCAGTTCTCCTAGCGGCCTTTCCTACAATGAGCAGTTCTTC.

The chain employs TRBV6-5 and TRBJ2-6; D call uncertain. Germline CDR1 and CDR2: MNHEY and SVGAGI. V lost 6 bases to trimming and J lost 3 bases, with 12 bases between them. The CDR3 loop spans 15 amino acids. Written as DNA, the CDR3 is TGTGCCAGCAGAACCCCACGGTTTGGGGCCAACGTCCTGACTTTC. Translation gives CASRTPRFGANVLTF.

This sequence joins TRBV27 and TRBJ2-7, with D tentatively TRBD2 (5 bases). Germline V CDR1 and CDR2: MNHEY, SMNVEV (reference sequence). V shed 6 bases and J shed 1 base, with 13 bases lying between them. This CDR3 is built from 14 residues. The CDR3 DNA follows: TGTGCCAGCAGGGGTCCAGCGGAATCCTACGAGCAGTACTTC. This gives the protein CASRGPAESYEQYF.

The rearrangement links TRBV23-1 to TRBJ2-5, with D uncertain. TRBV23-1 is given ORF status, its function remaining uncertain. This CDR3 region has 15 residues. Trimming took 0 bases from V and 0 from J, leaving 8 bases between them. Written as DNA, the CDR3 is TGCGCCAGCAGTCAATCGTGCAAGAACCAAGAGACCCAGTACTTC. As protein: CASSQSCKNQETQYF.

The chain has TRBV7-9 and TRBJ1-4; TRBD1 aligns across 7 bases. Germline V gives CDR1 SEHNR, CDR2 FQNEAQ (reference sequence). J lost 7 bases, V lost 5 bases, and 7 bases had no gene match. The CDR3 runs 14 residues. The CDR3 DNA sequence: TGTGCCAGCAGCCACACCAGACAGGGTGAAAAACTGTTTTTT. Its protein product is CASSHTRQGEKLFF.

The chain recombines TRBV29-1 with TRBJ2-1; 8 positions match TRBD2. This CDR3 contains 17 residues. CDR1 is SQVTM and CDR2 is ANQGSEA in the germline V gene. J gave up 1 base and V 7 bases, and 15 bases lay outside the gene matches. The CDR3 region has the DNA TGCAGCGCTCACGGGGGGGCAGGCCAAGGGTCCTACAATGAGCAGTTCTTC. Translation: CSAHGGAGQGSYNEQFF.

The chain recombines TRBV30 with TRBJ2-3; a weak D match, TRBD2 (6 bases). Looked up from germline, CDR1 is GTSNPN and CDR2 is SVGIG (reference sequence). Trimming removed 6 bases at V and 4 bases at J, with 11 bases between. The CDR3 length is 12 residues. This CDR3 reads CACPDYSDTQYF. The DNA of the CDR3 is TGTGCCTGCCCGGACTATTCAGATACGCAGTATTTT. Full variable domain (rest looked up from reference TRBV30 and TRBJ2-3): SQTIHQWPATLVQPVGSPLSLECTVEGTSNPNLYWYRQAAGRGLQLLFYSVGIGQISSEVPQNLSASRPQDRQFILSSKKLLLSDSGFYLCACPDYSDTQYFGPGTRLTVL.

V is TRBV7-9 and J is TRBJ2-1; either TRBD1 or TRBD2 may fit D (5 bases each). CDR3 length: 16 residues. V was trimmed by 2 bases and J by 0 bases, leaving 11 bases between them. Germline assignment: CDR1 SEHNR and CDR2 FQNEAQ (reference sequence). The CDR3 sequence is CASSLRGVLSYNEQFF. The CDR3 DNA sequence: TGTGCCAGCAGCTTAAGAGGGGTCCTCTCCTACAATGAGCAGTTCTTC. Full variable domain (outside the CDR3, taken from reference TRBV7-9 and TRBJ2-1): DTGVSQNPRHKITKRGQNVTFRCDPISEHNRLYWYRQTLGQGPEFLTYFQNEAQLEKSRLLSDRFSAERPKGSFSTLEIQRTEQGDSAMYLCASSLRGVLSYNEQFFGPGTRLTVL.

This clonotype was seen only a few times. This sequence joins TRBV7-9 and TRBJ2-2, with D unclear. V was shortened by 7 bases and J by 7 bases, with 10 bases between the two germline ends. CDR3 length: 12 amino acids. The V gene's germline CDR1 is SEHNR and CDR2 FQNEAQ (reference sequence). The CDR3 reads CASNLPYGELFF. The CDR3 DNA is TGTGCCAGCAACCTCCCCTACGGGGAGCTGTTTTTT.

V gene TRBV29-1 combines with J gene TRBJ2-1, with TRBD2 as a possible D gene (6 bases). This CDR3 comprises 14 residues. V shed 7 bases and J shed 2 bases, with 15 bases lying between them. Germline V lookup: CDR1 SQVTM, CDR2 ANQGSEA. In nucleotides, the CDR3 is TGCAGCGGTAAGCCGGGGGTAGCCTACAATGAGCAGTTCTTC. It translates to CSGKPGVAYNEQFF.

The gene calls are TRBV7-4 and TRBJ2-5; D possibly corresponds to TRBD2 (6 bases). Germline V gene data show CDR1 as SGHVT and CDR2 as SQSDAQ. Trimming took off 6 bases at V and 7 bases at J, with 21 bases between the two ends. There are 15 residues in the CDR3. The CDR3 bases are TGTGCCAGCAGGCCGAGGAGCGGGCTCCCAGGGACCCAGTACTTC. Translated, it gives CASRPRSGLPGTQYF. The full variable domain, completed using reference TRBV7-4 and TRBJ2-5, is GAGVSQSPRYKVAKRGRDVALRCDSISGHVTLYWYRQTLGQGSEVLTYSQSDAQRDKSGRPSGRFSAERPERSVSTLKIQRTEQGDSAVYLCASRPRSGLPGTQYFGPGTRLLVL.

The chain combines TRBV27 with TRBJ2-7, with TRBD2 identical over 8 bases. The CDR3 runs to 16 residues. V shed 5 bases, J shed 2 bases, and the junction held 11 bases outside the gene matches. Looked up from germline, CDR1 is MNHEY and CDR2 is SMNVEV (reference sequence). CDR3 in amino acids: CASSPSAGARPYEQYF. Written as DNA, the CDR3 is TGTGCCAGCAGTCCCTCAGCGGGGGCTCGTCCCTACGAGCAGTACTTC.

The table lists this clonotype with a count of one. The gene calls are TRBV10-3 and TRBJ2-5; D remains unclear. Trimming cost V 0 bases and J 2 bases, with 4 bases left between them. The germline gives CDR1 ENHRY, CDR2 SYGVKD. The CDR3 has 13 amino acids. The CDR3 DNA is TGTGCCATCAGTGAGTCGAGTCAAGAGACCCAGTACTTC. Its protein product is CAISESSQETQYF.

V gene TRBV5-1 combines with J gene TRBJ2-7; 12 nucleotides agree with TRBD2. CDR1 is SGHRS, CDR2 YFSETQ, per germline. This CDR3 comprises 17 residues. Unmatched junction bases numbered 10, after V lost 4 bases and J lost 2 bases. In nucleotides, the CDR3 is TGCGCCAGCAGCCTTCTAGCGGGAGGGTTGACGACCTACGAGCAGTACTTC. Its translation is CASSLLAGGLTTYEQYF.

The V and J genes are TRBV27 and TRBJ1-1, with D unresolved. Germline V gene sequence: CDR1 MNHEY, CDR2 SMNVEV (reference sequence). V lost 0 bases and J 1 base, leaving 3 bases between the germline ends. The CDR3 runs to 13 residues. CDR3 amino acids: CASSLSTNTEAFF. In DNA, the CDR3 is TGTGCCAGCAGTTTATCCACGAACACTGAAGCTTTCTTT.

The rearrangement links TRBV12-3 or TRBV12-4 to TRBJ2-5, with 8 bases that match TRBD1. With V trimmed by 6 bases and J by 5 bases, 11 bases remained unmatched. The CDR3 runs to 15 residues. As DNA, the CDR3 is TGTGCCAGCAGACCAGGGGGCCGGGCGCAGGAGACCCAGTACTTC. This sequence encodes CASRPGGRAQETQYF.

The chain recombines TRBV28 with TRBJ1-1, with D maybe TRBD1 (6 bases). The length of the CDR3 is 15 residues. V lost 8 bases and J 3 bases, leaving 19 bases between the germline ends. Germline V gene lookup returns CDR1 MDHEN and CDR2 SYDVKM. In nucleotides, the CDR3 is TGTGCCAGCTACAGGGTTTCAGATTGGGACACTGAAGCTTTCTTT. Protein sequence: CASYRVSDWDTEAFF.

CDR3 nucleotides: TGCAGTGCTAGAGGGGGACTAGCGATCGAGACCCAGTACTTC. Protein: CSARGGLAIETQYF. This chain joins TRBV20-1 and TRBJ2-5; 10 positions agree with TRBD2. This CDR3 has 14 residues. Germline V lookup: CDR1 DFQATT, CDR2 SNEGSKA (reference sequence). Trimming at V came to 1 base and at J to 5 bases, leaving 4 bases not matched to a gene.

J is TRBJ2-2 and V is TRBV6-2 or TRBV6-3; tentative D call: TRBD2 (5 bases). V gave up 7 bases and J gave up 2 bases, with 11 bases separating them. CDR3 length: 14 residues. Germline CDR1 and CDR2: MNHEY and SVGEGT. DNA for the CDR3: TGTGCCAGCATGACTGGACTCAACACCGGGGAGCTGTTTTTT. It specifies CASMTGLNTGELFF.

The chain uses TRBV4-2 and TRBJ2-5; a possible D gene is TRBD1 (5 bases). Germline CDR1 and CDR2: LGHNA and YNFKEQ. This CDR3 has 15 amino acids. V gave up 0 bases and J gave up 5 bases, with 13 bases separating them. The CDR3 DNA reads TGTGCCAGCAGCCAAGAGGGGCCCGTATGGGAGACCCAGTACTTC. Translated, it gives CASSQEGPVWETQYF.

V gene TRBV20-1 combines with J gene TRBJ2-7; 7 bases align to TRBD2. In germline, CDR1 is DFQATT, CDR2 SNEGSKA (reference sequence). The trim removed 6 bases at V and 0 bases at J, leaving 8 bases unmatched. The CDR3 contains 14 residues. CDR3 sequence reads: CSARRLADSYEQYF. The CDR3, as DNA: TGCAGTGCGAGAAGGCTAGCGGACTCCTACGAGCAGTACTTC.